This TCR beta chain came from a study of OX40 agonist ivuxolimab in advanced cancers. Study information: Every 2 weeks, patients received ivuxolimab intravenously, dosed at 0.01 to 10 mg/kg.

There are 13 residues in the CDR3. Trimming took 3 bases from V and 14 from J; bases not matched to a gene: 11. Germline V gene data show CDR1 as SEHNR and CDR2 as FQNEAQ (reference sequence). Exclusion applied to patients with autoimmune disease history or systemic immunosuppression. Sequencing was performed with immunoSEQ multiplex PCR; in TCRdb, only in-frame clones are kept and a portion is missing. The sample comprises about 80,000 clones, 70% to 90% of which are singletons, and 25% rests with the top ten. Study-wide points: Individuals who were partial responders at 0.1-3.0 mg/kg had clonal expansion that ranked among the lowest.

Note on this clone: Its antigen remains unknown.

This receptor was obtained from an adult with an advanced solid tumor such as melanoma, head and neck, liver or kidney cancer. Sequencing used CD4+ or CD8+ T cells sorted from blood, obtained in a trial of the OX40 agonist ivuxolimab. The rearrangement joins TRBV7-9 to TRBJ1-2; 8 bases are shared with TRBD1. CDR3 sequence (DNA): TGTGCCAGCAGCTTTTCGACAGGGGTTTTCAGGACCTTC. This encodes CASSFSTGVFRTF.